Presented here are 22 T cell receptor beta chains from one specimen sequenced in a study of blood T cells in healthy people across ages. A sample-barcoded 5' primer and a J-beta primer mix were used in a second PCR of roughly 7 to 11 cycles. TCRdb processed the 5' RACE reads anew with MiXCR; each CDR3 protein has one entry. The table shows approximately 810,000 distinct CDR3 sequences, with around 30% occurring only once. The sample was blood. The receptor source for this set is a woman older than 75 in good health.

V and J are TRBV3-1 and TRBJ2-2; 7 bases fit TRBD2. CDR3 length equals 16 residues. V dropped 4 bases and J dropped 4; count of bases not matched to a gene: 9. Germline V gene sequence: CDR1 LGHDT, CDR2 YNNKEL (reference sequence). The CDR3 nucleotides are TGTGCCAGCAGCCGAGCTCCGGGGGGAGCCACCGGGGAGCTGTTTTTT. Translated, it gives CASSRAPGGATGELFF. The full variable domain, with the rest looked up from reference TRBV3-1 and TRBJ2-2, is DTAVSQTPKYLVTQMGNDKSIKCEQNLGHDTMYWYKQDSKKFLKIMFSYNNKELIINETVPNRFSPKSPDKAHLNLHINSLELGDSAVYFCASSRAPGGATGELFFGEGSRLTVL.

As for this clonotype: Since a much larger clone is just one base distant, this may be a read error. The chain joins TRBV7-7 to TRBJ2-5; tentative D call: TRBD1 (6 bases). The CDR3 consists of 15 residues. Per the germline V gene, CDR1 is SSHAT and CDR2 is FNYEAQ (reference sequence). The CDR3 nucleotides read TGTGCTAGCAGCTTCGCAAAAACAGGGTGGGAGACCCAGTACTTC. Protein sequence: CASSFAKTGWETQYF. Based on the CDR3 plus reference TRBV7-7 and TRBJ2-5, the full variable domain is GAGVSQSPRYKVTKRGQDVTLRCDPISSHATLYWYQQALGQGPEFLTYFNYEAQPDKSGLPSDRFSAERPEGSISTLTIQRTEQRDSAMYRCASSFAKTGWETQYFGPGTRLLVL.

This clonotype showed up many times. The chain recombines TRBV20-1 with TRBJ2-3; 15 bases map to TRBD2. The CDR3 has 16 amino acids. The V gene end was trimmed by 4 bases and the J gene end by 3 bases; junction bases not matched to a gene: 5. CDR1 and CDR2 from the germline V gene are DFQATT and SNEGSKA (reference sequence). Here the CDR3 DNA reads TGCAGTGCTACCGGACTAGCGGGGGGGCGAACAGATACGCAGTATTTT. It translates to CSATGLAGGRTDTQYF.

The CDR3 DNA is TGTGCCATTGGGGCCAGGACAGGGGAAAAACAGCCCCAGCATTTT. Translating gives CAIGARTGEKQPQHF. The chain carries TRBV10-3 and TRBJ1-5; 9 bases are shared with TRBD1. The CDR3 totals 15 residues. Germline V gene data show CDR1 as ENHRY and CDR2 as SYGVKD. The V segment lost 9 bases and the J segment 7 bases; nucleotides outside the gene matches: 13.

This clonotype was recorded a few times. V usage is TRBV7-2 and J usage is TRBJ2-7; the match to TRBD2 covers 9 bases. The germline gives CDR1 SGHTA, CDR2 FQGNSA. This CDR3 region has 15 residues. J gave up 6 bases and V 7 bases, and 13 bases lay outside the gene matches. The CDR3 spells CASKISAGGPREQYF. The CDR3 coding sequence is TGTGCCAGCAAGATCTCGGCGGGGGGGCCGCGCGAGCAGTACTTC.

This clonotype was picked up many times. The chain employs TRBV4-3 and TRBJ1-1, with D possibly matching TRBD1 (6 bases). There are 14 residues in the CDR3. Germline CDR1 LGHNA, CDR2 YSLEER. V lost 4 bases and J 5 bases, leaving 14 bases between the germline ends. CDR3 sequence: CASSPKQGWTEAFF. The CDR3 DNA reads as TGCGCCAGCAGCCCCAAACAGGGTTGGACTGAAGCTTTCTTT.

This clonotype was detected many times. Here the CDR3 reads CASSQAGDSQETQYF. CDR3 in DNA: TGCGCCAGCAGCCAAGCGGGGGACAGTCAAGAGACCCAGTACTTC. The V and J genes are TRBV5-1 and TRBJ2-5, with a possible D match to TRBD2 (8 bases). This CDR3 contains 15 residues. CDR1 is SGHRS and CDR2 is YFSETQ in the germline V gene. The V and J ends lost 4 bases and 2 bases respectively, with 15 bases between them.

This clonotype was found once. A read error is possible here, since a much larger clone lies one base away. The chain links TRBV20-1 to TRBJ2-1; possible D gene TRBD2, 5 bases. Germline CDR1 and CDR2: DFQATT and SNEGSKA (reference sequence). The CDR3 extends over 12 amino acids. CDR3 sequence (DNA): TGCAGTACTAGAGATAGAGGTTGGGGGCAGTTCTTC. Translating gives CSTRDRGWGQFF.

Points on this clonotype: This sequence may be a read error, since a much larger clone differs from it by one base. This sequence joins TRBV5-1 and TRBJ2-1; the match to TRBD2 covers 8 bases. Near its end, the DNA agrees better with TRBJ2-7, so the J call may be wrong. The CDR3 contains 17 residues. Per the germline V gene, CDR1 is SGHRS and CDR2 is YFSETQ. CDR3 region: CASSLMVGGGPYNEQYF. The CDR3 DNA reads TGCGCCAGCAGCTTGATGGTTGGCGGGGGGCCCTACAATGAGCAGTACTTC.

The sample holds many counts of this clonotype. This chain links TRBV7-8 with TRBJ2-5; 10 nucleotides match TRBD2. Trimming at V came to 4 bases and at J to 4 bases, leaving 12 bases not matched to a gene. Germline V gene lookup returns CDR1 SGHVS and CDR2 FQNEAQ. The length of the CDR3 is 17 residues. This CDR3 is CASSSASGGANGETQYF. CDR3 sequence (DNA): TGTGCCAGCAGCTCGGCTAGCGGGGGCGCTAATGGAGAGACCCAGTACTTC.

The chain has TRBV7-6 and TRBJ2-1; TRBD1 aligns across 8 bases. Germline V CDR1 and CDR2: SGHVS, FNYEAQ. Trimming removed 5 bases from V and 5 bases from J; junction bases left unmatched: 11. The CDR3 extends over 16 amino acids. The CDR3 is CASSPPGGGINNEQFF. For the CDR3, the DNA is TGTGCCAGCAGCCCCCCAGGGGGCGGGATTAACAATGAGCAGTTCTTC.

V and J are TRBV6-5 and TRBJ1-1; D uncertain. Between the trimmed V and J ends, which lost 2 bases and 11 bases, there was a span of 12 bases. This CDR3 contains 12 residues. CDR1 is MNHEY and CDR2 is SVGAGI in the germline V gene. The CDR3 loop reads CASSYGAGLAFF. The CDR3 region has the DNA TGTGCCAGCAGTTACGGCGCGGGGTTGGCTTTCTTT.

This clonotype was recorded a few times. The rearrangement joins TRBV7-2 to TRBJ1-5; 7 nucleotides align to TRBD1. Germline lookup yields CDR1 SGHTA and CDR2 FQGNSA. Trimming took 3 bases from V and 6 from J; bases not matched to a gene: 8. CDR3 length equals 15 residues. The CDR3 spells CASSFARGKGQPQHF. CDR3 bases: TGTGCCAGCAGCTTCGCCAGGGGGAAAGGTCAGCCCCAGCATTTT.

This clonotype was recorded a few times. This chain uses TRBV5-1 with TRBJ2-5; 12 positions agree with TRBD2. The J call may be in error: the DNA end matches TRBJ2-1 better. Germline V CDR1 and CDR2: SGHRS, YFSETQ. The CDR3 contains 16 residues. CDR3 in DNA: TGCGCCAGCAGCTTAGGAGGGACTAGCGGGCAAGAGACCCAGTTCTTC. The encoded protein is CASSLGGTSGQETQFF.

As for this clonotype: This is likely a read error, given that the CDR3 carries no conserved phenylalanine or tryptophan at its end. The V gene is TRBV20-1, the J gene TRBJ2-5, with TRBD1 as a possible D gene (6 bases). This CDR3 has 18 amino acids. Germline V gene sequence: CDR1 DFQATT, CDR2 SNEGSKA (reference sequence). The CDR3, as DNA: TGCGGTGCTAGAGACCCCAACCGTCGAAGGGGGTATCAAGAGACCCAGTACTGC. It encodes CGARDPNRRRGYQETQYC.

Comment on this clonotype: A read error is possible here, since a much larger clone lies one base away. J is TRBJ2-6 and V is TRBV5-1, with D perhaps TRBD1 (5 bases). The CDR3 is 17 residues long. From germline, CDR1 is SGHRS and CDR2 YFSETQ. The CDR3 nucleotides read TGCGCCAGCAGCTTGGGACAGAGCCGCTCTGGGGCCAGCGTCCTGACTTTC. Amino acid sequence: CASSLGQSRSGASVLTF.

The chain carries TRBV6-2 or TRBV6-3 and TRBJ2-2; D is unclear. V lost 4 bases and J 1 base, leaving 4 bases between the germline ends. CDR1 and CDR2 from the germline V gene are MNHEY and SVGEGT. This CDR3 has 13 amino acids. The CDR3 sequence is CASSSLNTGELFF. DNA of the CDR3: TGTGCCAGCAGTTCATTGAACACCGGGGAGCTGTTTTTT.

About this clonotype itself: A much more abundant neighbour one base away suggests this may be a read error. The chain recombines TRBV20-1 with TRBJ2-3; possibly TRBD2 for D (6 bases). The CDR3 totals 16 residues. Per the germline V gene, CDR1 is DFQATT and CDR2 is SNEGSKA (reference sequence). As DNA, the CDR3 is TGCAGTGGAGAGAACGGGGGACCCGCTAGCACAGATACGCACTATTTT. This codes for CSGENGGPASTDTHYF.

This CDR3 reads CSAPDRATYNEQFF. CDR3 nucleotide sequence: TGCAGTGCCCCCGACAGGGCAACCTACAATGAGCAGTTCTTC. The chain joins TRBV20-1 to TRBJ2-1; 7 bases match TRBD1. Germline-derived CDR1 and CDR2 are DFQATT and SNEGSKA (reference sequence). The J segment lost 2 bases and the V segment lost 6 bases, leaving 7 bases of the junction unmatched. This CDR3 has 14 residues.

This clonotype has more than one count but fewer than ten. The DNA of the CDR3 is TGCAGCGTTGAACCAGGGGACACTGAAGCTTTCTTT. It is translated as CSVEPGDTEAFF. This chain connects TRBV29-1 to TRBJ1-1, with D possibly matching TRBD1 (6 bases). The V gene's germline CDR1 is SQVTM and CDR2 ANQGSEA. CDR3 length equals 12 residues. V lost 2 bases and J lost 3, with 7 bases in between.

The rearrangement joins TRBV5-1 to TRBJ2-1; TRBD2 aligns across 7 bases. The CDR3 consists of 16 residues. The V gene's germline CDR1 is SGHRS and CDR2 YFSETQ. The V gene end was trimmed by 0 bases and the J gene end by 5 bases; junction bases not matched to a gene: 8. As DNA, the CDR3 is TGCGCCAGCAGCTTGGTGGCGGGAGTGAGGAACAATGAGCAGTTCTTC. Its protein product is CASSLVAGVRNNEQFF.

This clonotype was detected only a few times. The V and J genes are TRBV19 and TRBJ1-4, with TRBD1 matching 7 bases. Germline-derived CDR1 and CDR2 are LNHDA and SQIVND (reference sequence). The CDR3 consists of 16 residues. Unmatched junction bases numbered 9, after V lost 3 bases and J lost 5 bases. CDR3 in DNA: TGTGCCAGTAGTATTTGGGACAGTTCGATCAATGAAAAACTGTTTTTT. This gives the protein CASSIWDSSINEKLFF. The full variable domain, with the rest looked up from reference TRBV19 and TRBJ1-4, is DGGITQSPKYLFRKEGQNVTLSCEQNLNHDAMYWYRQDPGQGLRLIYYSQIVNDFQKGDIAEGYSVSREKKESFPLTVTSAQKNPTAFYLCASSIWDSSINEKLFFGSGTQLSVL.